This T cell receptor (beta chain) was profiled in a study of human T cells and chemical hapten exposure. Many counts were recorded for this clonotype. The time point is: pre-sensitization, week 0. Indicated treatment: therapeutic diphenylcyclopropenone sensitization with weekly scalp DPC. TCRdb passed the RACE reads through MiXCR, listing each CDR3 protein once. Of approximately 370,000 distinct CDR3 sequences in the sample, about 5.4% are singletons; the top ten hold less than 9%. The TCR originated in a woman aged 18-29 years with alopecia areata. Some clones in this sample may be carry-over from other donors' samples. Sequencing used whole blood, obtained in connection with sensitization to the hapten diphenylcyclopropenone (DPC).

The CDR3 nucleotides are TGTGCCAGCAGCCTAGACGGGACAGGGTCCTACGAGCAGTACTTC. Translating gives CASSLDGTGSYEQYF. The J gene is TRBJ2-7, the V gene TRBV7-9; TRBD1 matches at 9 bases. The CDR3 runs 15 residues. From germline, CDR1 is SEHNR and CDR2 FQNEAQ (reference sequence). Unmatched junction bases numbered 6, after V lost 5 bases and J lost 1 base.